These 18 T cell receptor beta chains originate from one sample sequenced in a study of blood T cell repertoires in COVID-19. The data were produced by immunoSEQ multiplex PCR, yet TCRdb's version contains in-frame clones alone and is incomplete. The sample has tens of thousands of clones, 86% seen once. Specimen: peripheral blood. Receptors originate from a woman aged 80 or over with acute or convalescent COVID-19.

The V call is TRBV28, the J call TRBJ2-7, with a weak D call TRBD1 (6 bases). There are 12 residues in the CDR3. Germline V gene data show CDR1 as MDHEN and CDR2 as SYDVKM. V was clipped by 6 bases and J by 1 base, with 7 bases between them. The CDR3 sequence is CASSTGSYEQYF. CDR3 DNA: TGTGCCAGCAGCACAGGGTCCTACGAGCAGTACTTC.

This clone is judged medium-sized. The gene calls are TRBV28 and TRBJ2-1, with 8 bases matching TRBD2. With V trimmed by 5 bases and J by 7 bases, 7 bases remained unmatched. From germline, CDR1 is MDHEN and CDR2 SYDVKM. The CDR3 is made up of 14 amino acids. The CDR3 DNA sequence: TGTGCCAGCAGTCAGCGGGGGCGGAGGAATGAGCAGTTCTTC. It codes for CASSQRGRRNEQFF. The variable domain in full, with the rest retrieved from reference TRBV28 and TRBJ2-1, is DVKVTQSSRYLVKRTGEKVFLECVQDMDHENMFWYRQDPGLGLRLIYFSYDVKMKEKGDIPEGYSVSREKKERFSLILESASTNQTSMYLCASSQRGRRNEQFFGPGTRLTVL.

The rearrangement links TRBV4-1 to TRBJ2-6; TRBD1 aligns across 9 bases. The CDR3 sequence is 18 residues long. The J segment lost 2 bases and the V segment lost 0 bases, leaving 5 bases of the junction unmatched. The germline V gene encodes CDR1 MGHRA and CDR2 YSYEKL. Written as DNA, the CDR3 is TGCGCCAGCAGCCAAGAAGGGACAGGGTCGACTGGGGCCAACGTCCTGACTTTC. This encodes CASSQEGTGSTGANVLTF.

The genes are TRBV5-1 and TRBJ2-1, with 7 bases lining up with TRBD2. The CDR3 extends over 17 amino acids. V lost 0 bases, J lost 1 base, and 7 bases stayed unmatched. The germline gives CDR1 SGHRS, CDR2 YFSETQ. The CDR3 nucleotides are TGCGCCAGCAGCTTGGTTGGTAGCGGGCCATCCTACAATGAGCAGTTCTTC. As protein: CASSLVGSGPSYNEQFF.

CDR3 amino acids: CASSLEAWVEGNEQFF. CDR3 bases: TGTGCCAGCAGCTTAGAAGCCTGGGTGGAGGGGAATGAGCAGTTCTTC. The rearrangement uses TRBV11-3 and TRBJ2-1, with a possible D match to TRBD2 (6 bases). The CDR3 is 16 amino acids. The V gene lost 0 bases and the J gene lost 7 bases, with 16 bases spanning the gap. Per germline, CDR1 SGHNT and CDR2 YENEEA. The full variable domain, rest sourced from reference TRBV11-3 and TRBJ2-1, is EAGVVQSPRYKIIEKKQPVAFWCNPISGHNTLYWYLQNLGQGPELLIRYENEEAVDDSQLPKDRFSAERLKGVDSTLKIQPAELGDSAVYLCASSLEAWVEGNEQFFGPGTRLTVL.

The rearrangement joins TRBV7-9 to TRBJ1-2, with TRBD1 matching 10 bases. The CDR3 totals 16 residues. Germline assignment: CDR1 SEHNR and CDR2 FQNEAQ (reference sequence). The trim removed 2 bases at V and 8 bases at J, leaving 11 bases unmatched. This CDR3 reads CASSLSGGTGVTGYTF. CDR3 coding DNA: TGTGCCAGCAGCTTAAGTGGCGGGACAGGGGTGACCGGCTACACCTTC.

The chain carries TRBV5-4 and TRBJ2-3; TRBD2 is a possible D gene (5 bases). The CDR3 loop spans 15 amino acids. V lost 2 bases to trimming and J lost 3 bases, with 13 bases between them. From germline, CDR1 is SGHNT and CDR2 YYREEE (reference sequence). The CDR3 here is CASSLGGLGTDTQYF. The CDR3 nucleotides are TGTGCCAGCAGCTTAGGAGGCCTGGGGACAGATACGCAGTATTTT. The full variable domain, with the rest looked up from reference TRBV5-4 and TRBJ2-3, is ETGVTQSPTHLIKTRGQQVTLRCSSQSGHNTVSWYQQALGQGPQFIFQYYREEENGRGNFPPRFSGLQFPNYSSELNVNALELDDSALYLCASSLGGLGTDTQYFGPGTRLTVL.

V usage is TRBV5-4 and J usage is TRBJ2-3; 7 nucleotides match TRBD2. Germline V lookup: CDR1 SGHNT, CDR2 YYREEE (reference sequence). Trimming took 1 base from V and 6 from J; bases not matched to a gene: 5. This CDR3 has 14 amino acids. CDR3 in amino acids: CASSLFSGADTQYF. The DNA of the CDR3 is TGTGCCAGCAGCTTGTTCAGCGGGGCGGATACGCAGTATTTT.

This clone has just a few counts. The CDR3 sequence: CASSLVPGGPYEQYF. Here the CDR3 DNA reads TGCGCCAGCAGCTTGGTACCAGGGGGACCCTACGAGCAGTACTTC. The genes are TRBV5-1 and TRBJ2-7; 7 bases match TRBD1. Trimming cost V 0 bases and J 2 bases; bases outside gene matches: 5. The CDR3 spans 15 residues. Germline CDR1 is SGHRS and CDR2 is YFSETQ.

The rearrangement links TRBV30 to TRBJ1-3; D unresolved. CDR1 is GTSNPN and CDR2 is SVGIG in the germline V gene (reference sequence). This CDR3 comprises 14 residues. Trimming removed 5 bases at V and 0 bases at J, with 11 bases between. CDR3 residues: CAWHEGSSGNTIYF. The CDR3 DNA reads as TGTGCCTGGCACGAGGGCAGCTCTGGAAACACCATATATTTT. The complete variable domain, with remaining parts taken from reference TRBV30 and TRBJ1-3, reads SQTIHQWPATLVQPVGSPLSLECTVEGTSNPNLYWYRQAAGRGLQLLFYSVGIGQISSEVPQNLSASRPQDRQFILSSKKLLLSDSGFYLCAWHEGSSGNTIYFGEGSWLTVV.

This clone has a handful of counts. This chain's CDR3 is CASSLQGAPGNTIYF. The CDR3 nucleotides read TGTGCCAGTAGCTTACAGGGGGCACCTGGAAACACCATATATTTT. This rearrangement joins TRBV19 to TRBJ1-3; 9 bases are a match to TRBD1. CDR3 length: 15 residues. Germline V gene data show CDR1 as LNHDA and CDR2 as SQIVND (reference sequence). V dropped 6 bases and J dropped 2; count of bases not matched to a gene: 5.

The genes are TRBV4-1 and TRBJ1-5; perhaps TRBD1 as D (5 bases). Germline V gene sequence: CDR1 MGHRA, CDR2 YSYEKL. This CDR3 contains 18 residues. Trimming took off 4 bases at V and 3 bases at J, with 22 bases between the two ends. The CDR3 spells CASSLLQVGFSSNQPQHF. CDR3 nucleotides: TGCGCCAGCAGCCTCCTACAGGTGGGGTTTTCCTCCAATCAGCCCCAGCATTTT.

The chain has TRBV7-2 and TRBJ1-2; tentative D call: TRBD1 (5 bases). The CDR3 extends over 16 amino acids. Between the trimmed V and J ends, which lost 2 bases and 3 bases, there was a span of 16 bases. CDR1 is SGHTA and CDR2 is FQGNSA in the germline V gene. DNA for the CDR3: TGTGCCAGCAGCTTATCCCGGACACAGAGCTACTATGGCTACACCTTC. It is translated as CASSLSRTQSYYGYTF.

This chain links TRBV19 with TRBJ2-7, with D possibly matching TRBD2 (6 bases). The V gene's germline CDR1 is LNHDA and CDR2 SQIVND (reference sequence). The CDR3 consists of 14 residues. The germline V and J ends were trimmed by 5 bases and 6 bases, with 17 bases remaining between them. CDR3 in amino acids: CASSPKRLGLEQYF. Written as DNA, the CDR3 is TGTGCCAGTAGTCCCAAAAGACTAGGACTCGAGCAGTACTTC.

Here the CDR3 reads CASSSGVSGNQPQHF. CDR3 DNA: TGTGCCAGCAGTTCGGGGGTTTCGGGCAATCAGCCCCAGCATTTT. This chain links TRBV28 with TRBJ1-5; D may be TRBD1 (5 bases). V was trimmed by 4 bases and J by 2 bases, leaving 12 bases between them. There are 15 residues in the CDR3. Germline V gene data show CDR1 as MDHEN and CDR2 as SYDVKM.

The chain recombines TRBV6-5 with TRBJ1-1; 8 nucleotides agree with TRBD1. The CDR3 spans 14 residues. Germline CDR1 is MNHEY and CDR2 is SVGAGI. V dropped 5 bases and J dropped 0; count of bases not matched to a gene: 2. The CDR3 sequence is CASSQGALNTEAFF. CDR3 DNA sequence: TGTGCCAGCAGTCAGGGGGCCTTGAACACTGAAGCTTTCTTT.

J is TRBJ1-2 and V is TRBV7-9; 9 bases are a match to TRBD1. The CDR3 extends over 16 amino acids. The V segment lost 5 bases and the J segment 1 base; nucleotides outside the gene matches: 8. Germline lookup yields CDR1 SEHNR and CDR2 FQNEAQ (reference sequence). The CDR3 sequence is CASSRPGQGLNYGYTF. The CDR3 region has the DNA TGTGCCAGCAGCCGTCCGGGACAGGGCCTTAACTATGGCTACACCTTC.

The chain has TRBV5-1 and TRBJ2-3; 9 nucleotides agree with TRBD2. J lost 4 bases, V lost 0 bases, and 3 bases had no gene match. This CDR3 is built from 15 residues. Germline values: CDR1 SGHRS, CDR2 YFSETQ. The CDR3 DNA follows: TGCGCCAGCAGCTTGGTGAGCGGGGGGTCAGATACGCAGTATTTT. Encoded protein: CASSLVSGGSDTQYF.